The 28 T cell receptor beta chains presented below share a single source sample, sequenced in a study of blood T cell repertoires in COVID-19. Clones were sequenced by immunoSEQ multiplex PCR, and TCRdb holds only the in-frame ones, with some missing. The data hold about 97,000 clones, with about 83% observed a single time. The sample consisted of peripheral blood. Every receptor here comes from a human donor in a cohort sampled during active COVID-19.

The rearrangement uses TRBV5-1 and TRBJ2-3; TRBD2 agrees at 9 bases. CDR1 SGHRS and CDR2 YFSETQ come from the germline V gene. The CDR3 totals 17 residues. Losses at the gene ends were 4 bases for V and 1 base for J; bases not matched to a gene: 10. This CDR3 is CASSPGLAGLRTDTQYF. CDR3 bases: TGCGCCAGCAGCCCCGGTCTAGCGGGGCTGCGCACAGATACGCAGTATTTT.

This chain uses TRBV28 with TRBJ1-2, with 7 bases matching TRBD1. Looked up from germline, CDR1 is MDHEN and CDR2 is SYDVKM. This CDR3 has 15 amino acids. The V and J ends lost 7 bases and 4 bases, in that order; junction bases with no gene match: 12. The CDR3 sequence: CASIISTGYGYGYTF. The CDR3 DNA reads TGTGCCAGCATTATATCGACAGGGTATGGCTATGGCTACACCTTC.

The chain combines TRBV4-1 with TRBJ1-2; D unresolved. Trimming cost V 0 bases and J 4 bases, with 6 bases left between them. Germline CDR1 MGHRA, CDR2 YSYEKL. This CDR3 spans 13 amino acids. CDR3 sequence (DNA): TGCGCCAGCAGCCAAGAGGGCAGCTATGGCTACACCTTC. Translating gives CASSQEGSYGYTF.

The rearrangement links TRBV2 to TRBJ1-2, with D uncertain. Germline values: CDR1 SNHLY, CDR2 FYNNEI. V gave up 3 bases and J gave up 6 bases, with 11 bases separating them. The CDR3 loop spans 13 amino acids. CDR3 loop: CASSDVSLNGYTF. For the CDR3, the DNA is TGTGCCAGCAGTGATGTCAGTCTCAATGGCTACACCTTC. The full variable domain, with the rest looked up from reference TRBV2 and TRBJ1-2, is EPEVTQTPSHQVTQMGQEVILRCVPISNHLYFYWYRQILGQKVEFLVSFYNNEISEKSEIFDDQFSVERPDGSNFTLKIRSTKLEDSAMYFCASSDVSLNGYTFGSGTRLTVV.

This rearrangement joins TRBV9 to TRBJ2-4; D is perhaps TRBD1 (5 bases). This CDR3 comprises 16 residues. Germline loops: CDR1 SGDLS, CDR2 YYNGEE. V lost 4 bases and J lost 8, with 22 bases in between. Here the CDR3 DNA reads TGTGCCAGCAGCTTACGGACACCCCAAGAGGTGTACATTCAGTACTTC. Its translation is CASSLRTPQEVYIQYF. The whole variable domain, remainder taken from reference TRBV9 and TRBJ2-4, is DSGVTQTPKHLITATGQRVTLRCSPRSGDLSVYWYQQSLDQGLQFLIQYYNGEERAKGNILERFSAQQFPDLHSELNLSSLELGDSALYFCASSLRTPQEVYIQYFGAGTRLSVL.

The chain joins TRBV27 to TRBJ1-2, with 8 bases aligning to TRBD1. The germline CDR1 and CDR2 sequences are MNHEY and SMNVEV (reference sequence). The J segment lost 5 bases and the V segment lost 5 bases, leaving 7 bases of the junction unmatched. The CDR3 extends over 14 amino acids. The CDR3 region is CASSLTGAEYGYTF. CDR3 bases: TGTGCCAGCAGTCTGACAGGGGCGGAATATGGCTACACCTTC.

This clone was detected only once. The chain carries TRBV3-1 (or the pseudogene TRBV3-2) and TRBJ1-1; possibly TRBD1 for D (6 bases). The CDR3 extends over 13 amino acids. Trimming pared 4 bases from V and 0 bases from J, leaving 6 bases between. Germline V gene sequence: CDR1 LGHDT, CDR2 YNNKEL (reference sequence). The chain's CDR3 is CASSPGVNTEAFF. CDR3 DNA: TGTGCCAGCAGCCCAGGGGTGAACACTGAAGCTTTCTTT.

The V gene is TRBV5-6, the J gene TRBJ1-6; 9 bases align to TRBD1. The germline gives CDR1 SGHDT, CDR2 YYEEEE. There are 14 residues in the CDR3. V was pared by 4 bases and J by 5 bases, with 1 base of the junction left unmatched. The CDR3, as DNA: TGTGCCAGCAGCCGGACAGGGGATAATTCACCCCTCCACTTT. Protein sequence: CASSRTGDNSPLHF.

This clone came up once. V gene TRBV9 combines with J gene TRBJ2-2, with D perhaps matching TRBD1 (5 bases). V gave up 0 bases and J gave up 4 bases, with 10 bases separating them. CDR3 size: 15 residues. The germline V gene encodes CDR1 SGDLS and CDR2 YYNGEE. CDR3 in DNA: TGTGCCAGCAGCGTAGGCGGTCAGGGCACCGGGGAGCTGTTTTTT. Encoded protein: CASSVGGQGTGELFF. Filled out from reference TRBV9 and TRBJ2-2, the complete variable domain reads DSGVTQTPKHLITATGQRVTLRCSPRSGDLSVYWYQQSLDQGLQFLIQYYNGEERAKGNILERFSAQQFPDLHSELNLSSLELGDSALYFCASSVGGQGTGELFFGEGSRLTVL.

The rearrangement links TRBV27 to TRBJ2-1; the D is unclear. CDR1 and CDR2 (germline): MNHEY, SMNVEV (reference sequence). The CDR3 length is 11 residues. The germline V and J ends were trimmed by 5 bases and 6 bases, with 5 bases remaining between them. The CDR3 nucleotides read TGTGCCAGCAGTCCTCGCAATGAGCAGTTCTTC. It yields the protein CASSPRNEQFF.

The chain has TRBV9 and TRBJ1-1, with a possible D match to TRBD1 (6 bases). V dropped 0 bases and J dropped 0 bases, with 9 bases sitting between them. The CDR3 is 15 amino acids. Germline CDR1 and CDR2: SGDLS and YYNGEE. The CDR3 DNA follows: TGTGCCAGCAGCGTAGGTGACAGGCTGAACACTGAAGCTTTCTTT. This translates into CASSVGDRLNTEAFF.

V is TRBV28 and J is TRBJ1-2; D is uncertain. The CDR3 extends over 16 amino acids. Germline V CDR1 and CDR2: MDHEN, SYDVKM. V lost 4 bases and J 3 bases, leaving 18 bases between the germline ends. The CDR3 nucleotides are TGTGCCAGCAGTTCGCCCTCTTCTATCCACCACTATGGCTACACCTTC. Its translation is CASSSPSSIHHYGYTF.

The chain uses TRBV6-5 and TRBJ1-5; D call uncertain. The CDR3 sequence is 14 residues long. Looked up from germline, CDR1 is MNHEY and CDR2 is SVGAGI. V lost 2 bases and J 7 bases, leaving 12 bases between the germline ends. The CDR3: CASSYGQEHQPQHF. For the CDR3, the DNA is TGTGCCAGCAGTTACGGTCAGGAACACCAGCCCCAGCATTTT.

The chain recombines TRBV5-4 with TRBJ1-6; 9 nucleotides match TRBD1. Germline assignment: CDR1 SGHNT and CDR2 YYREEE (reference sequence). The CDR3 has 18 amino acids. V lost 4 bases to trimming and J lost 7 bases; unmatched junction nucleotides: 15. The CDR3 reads CASSPGGTGSLFNSPLHF. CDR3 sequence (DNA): TGTGCCAGCAGCCCCGGAGGGACAGGGTCCCTCTTCAATTCACCCCTCCACTTT.

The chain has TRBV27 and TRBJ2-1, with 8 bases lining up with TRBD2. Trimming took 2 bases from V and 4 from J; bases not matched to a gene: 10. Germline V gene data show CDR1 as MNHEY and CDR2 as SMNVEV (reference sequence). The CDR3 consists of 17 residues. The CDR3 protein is CASSLRPPGGAYNEQFF. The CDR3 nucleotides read TGTGCCAGCAGTTTACGACCTCCGGGGGGGGCATACAATGAGCAGTTCTTC.

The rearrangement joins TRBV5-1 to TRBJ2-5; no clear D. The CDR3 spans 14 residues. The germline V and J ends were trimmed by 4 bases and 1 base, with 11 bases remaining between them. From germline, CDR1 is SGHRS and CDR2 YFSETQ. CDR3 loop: CASSPGAAQETQYF. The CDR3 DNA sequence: TGCGCCAGCAGCCCCGGAGCCGCCCAAGAGACCCAGTACTTC.

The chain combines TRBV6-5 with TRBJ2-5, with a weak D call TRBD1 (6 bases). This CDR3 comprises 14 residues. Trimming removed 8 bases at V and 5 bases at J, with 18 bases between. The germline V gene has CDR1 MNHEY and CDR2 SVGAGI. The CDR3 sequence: CASGTRGGAETQYF. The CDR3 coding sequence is TGTGCCAGCGGCACCCGTGGGGGCGCGGAGACCCAGTACTTC.

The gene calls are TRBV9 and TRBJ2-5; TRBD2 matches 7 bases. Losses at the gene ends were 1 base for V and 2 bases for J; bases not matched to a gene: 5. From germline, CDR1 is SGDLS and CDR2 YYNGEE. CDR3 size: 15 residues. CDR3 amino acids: CASSVYSGRQETQYF. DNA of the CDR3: TGTGCCAGCAGCGTATATAGCGGGCGACAAGAGACCCAGTACTTC.

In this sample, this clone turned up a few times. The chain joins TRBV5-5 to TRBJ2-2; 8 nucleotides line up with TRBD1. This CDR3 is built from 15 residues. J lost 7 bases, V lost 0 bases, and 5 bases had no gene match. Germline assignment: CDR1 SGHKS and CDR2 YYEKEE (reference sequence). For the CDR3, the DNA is TGTGCCAGCAGCTTGGTCCAGGGGGCGAACGGGGAGCTGTTTTTT. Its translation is CASSLVQGANGELFF.

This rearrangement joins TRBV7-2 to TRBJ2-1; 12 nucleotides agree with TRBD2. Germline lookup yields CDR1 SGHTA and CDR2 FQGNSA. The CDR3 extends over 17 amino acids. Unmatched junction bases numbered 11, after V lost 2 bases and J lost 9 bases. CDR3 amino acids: CASSLRTSGTARAEQFF. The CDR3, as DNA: TGTGCCAGCAGCTTAAGGACTAGCGGGACGGCCCGGGCTGAGCAGTTCTTC.

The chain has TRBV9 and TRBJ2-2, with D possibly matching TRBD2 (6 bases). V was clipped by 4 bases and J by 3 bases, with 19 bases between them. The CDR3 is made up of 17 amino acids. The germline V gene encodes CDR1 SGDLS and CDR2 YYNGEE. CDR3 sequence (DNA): TGTGCCAGCAGCCCCCACATGTCCGGGGAGGACACCGGGGAGCTGTTTTTT. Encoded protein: CASSPHMSGEDTGELFF. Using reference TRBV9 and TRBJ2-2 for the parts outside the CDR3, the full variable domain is DSGVTQTPKHLITATGQRVTLRCSPRSGDLSVYWYQQSLDQGLQFLIQYYNGEERAKGNILERFSAQQFPDLHSELNLSSLELGDSALYFCASSPHMSGEDTGELFFGEGSRLTVL.

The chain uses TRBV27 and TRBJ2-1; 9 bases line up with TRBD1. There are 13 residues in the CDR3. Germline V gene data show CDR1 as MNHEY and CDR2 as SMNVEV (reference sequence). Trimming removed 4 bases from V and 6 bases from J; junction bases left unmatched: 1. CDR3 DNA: TGTGCCAGCAGTTGGACAGGGGTCAATGAGCAGTTCTTC. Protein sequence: CASSWTGVNEQFF.

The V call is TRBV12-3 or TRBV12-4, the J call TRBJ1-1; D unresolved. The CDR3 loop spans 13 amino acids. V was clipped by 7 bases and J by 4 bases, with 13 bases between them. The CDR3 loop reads CASNSQIFTEAFF. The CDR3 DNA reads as TGTGCCAGCAATTCACAGATTTTCACTGAAGCTTTCTTT.

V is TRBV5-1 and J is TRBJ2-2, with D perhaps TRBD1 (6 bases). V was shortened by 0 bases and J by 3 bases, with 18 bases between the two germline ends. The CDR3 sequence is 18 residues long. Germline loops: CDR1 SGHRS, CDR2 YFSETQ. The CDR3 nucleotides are TGCGCCAGCAGCTTGGGGGGGACACAGCGAATGGACACCGGGGAGCTGTTTTTT. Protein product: CASSLGGTQRMDTGELFF. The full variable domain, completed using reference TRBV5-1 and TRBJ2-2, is KAGVTQTPRYLIKTRGQQVTLSCSPISGHRSVSWYQQTPGQGLQFLFEYFSETQRNKGNFPGRFSGRQFSNSRSEMNVSTLELGDSALYLCASSLGGTQRMDTGELFFGEGSRLTVL.

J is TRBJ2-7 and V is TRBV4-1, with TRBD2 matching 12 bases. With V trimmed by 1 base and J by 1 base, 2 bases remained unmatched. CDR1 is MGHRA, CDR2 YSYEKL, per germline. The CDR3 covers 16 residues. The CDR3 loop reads CASSQVLAGGSYEQYF. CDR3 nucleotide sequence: TGCGCCAGCAGCCAAGTACTAGCGGGAGGATCCTACGAGCAGTACTTC.

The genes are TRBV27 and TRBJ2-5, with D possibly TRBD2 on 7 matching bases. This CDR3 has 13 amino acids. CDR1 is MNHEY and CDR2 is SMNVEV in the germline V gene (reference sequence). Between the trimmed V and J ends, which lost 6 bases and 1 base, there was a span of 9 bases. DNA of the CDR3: TGTGCCAGCAGAGGGGGGGGCCAAGAGACCCAGTACTTC. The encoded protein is CASRGGGQETQYF.

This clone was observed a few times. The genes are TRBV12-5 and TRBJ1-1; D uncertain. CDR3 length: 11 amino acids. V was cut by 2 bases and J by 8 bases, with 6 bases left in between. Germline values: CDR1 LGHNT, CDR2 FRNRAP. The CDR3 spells CASGLFSEAFF. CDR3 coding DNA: TGTGCTAGTGGTTTGTTTTCGGAAGCTTTCTTT.

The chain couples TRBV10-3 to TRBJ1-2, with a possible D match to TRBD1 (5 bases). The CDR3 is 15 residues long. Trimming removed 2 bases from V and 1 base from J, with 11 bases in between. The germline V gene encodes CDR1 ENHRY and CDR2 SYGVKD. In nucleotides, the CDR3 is TGTGCCATCAGTGAGGGTCAGGGTGGTAACTATGGCTACACCTTC. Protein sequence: CAISEGQGGNYGYTF.